This T cell receptor (beta chain) came from a study of cytomegalovirus exposure and HLA in healthy donors. V lost 10 bases to trimming and J lost 2 bases, with 15 bases between them. This CDR3 spans 13 amino acids. Germline assignment: CDR1 MDHEN and CDR2 SYDVKM. Worth noting for this clone: Its antigen remains unidentified.

General observations from the study: Owing to their indistinguishability, certain V segments, notably TRBV6-2 and TRBV6-3, were excluded. CMV serostatus was the only recorded immune exposure for donors. In a later analysis, HLA-associated beta chains showed higher expansion and lower generation probabilities than comparable chains.

Primers: 60 Vbeta forward and 13 Jbeta reverse. Measured with immunoSEQ multiplex PCR; TCRdb has only the in-frame clones, and not every one. The sample yields approximately 110,000 clones, approximately 84% seen once. The clonotype was recovered from a man aged 50-59 years in good health and CMV-seronegative. The sequencing input was PBMCs. The chain joins TRBV28 to TRBJ2-7, with D tentatively TRBD1 (5 bases). CDR3 sequence reads: CAIKPTETYEQYF. CDR3 in DNA: TGTGCCATAAAGCCGACAGAGACCTACGAGCAGTACTTC.